This T cell receptor beta chain was retrieved from a study of T cells in localized non-small cell lung cancer. The study's findings and limits: Higher blood T cell density went with longer overall survival. Sequencing, confined to only one tumor region, leaves heterogeneity possible. A median about 62 of the top 100 tumor clones appeared in adjacent lung. Uninvolved nearby lung showed the greatest T cell clonality, exceeding that found in tumor.

Using immunoSEQ multiplex PCR, the repertoire was profiled, and TCRdb retains in-frame clones only, with some absent. The repertoire has about 78,000 clones, almost 85% of them found once; the top ten carry approximately 2.5%. Looked up from germline, CDR1 is LGHNA and CDR2 is YNFKEQ. Losses at the gene ends were 0 bases for V and 8 bases for J; bases not matched to a gene: 1. The CDR3 runs to 13 residues. A remark on this clone: Its antigen is unknown.

The chain employs TRBV4-2 and TRBJ2-1; 7 positions agree with TRBD1. The material sequenced was peripheral blood, taken before any cancer treatment. This TCR came from a man aged 35 to 70 with stage I lung adenocarcinoma. DNA of the CDR3: TGTGCCAGCAGCCAAGATCAGGGGGATGAGCAGTTCTTC. Translated, it gives CASSQDQGDEQFF.